These 16 T cell receptor beta chains were sequenced from one sample in a study of shared clonotypes between healthy human individuals. Only in-frame clones appear in the TCRdb table, and some are missing; sequencing was by immunoSEQ multiplex PCR. The repertoire holds a few hundred thousand clones, with more than 75% as singletons. Sequencing was performed on memory CD8+ T cells sorted from blood. Subset of the sample: CD45RO+ cells pooled with CCR7-negative TemRA cells. Receptor source: a man younger than 35 in good health.

The rearrangement links TRBV19 to TRBJ2-5, with D possibly being TRBD2 (6 bases). The CDR3 runs to 16 residues. Deletions cut 5 bases from V and 2 bases from J, with 18 bases between. The germline gives CDR1 LNHDA, CDR2 SQIVND (reference sequence). The CDR3 DNA is TGTGCCAGTAGTGACTATAGCGGTAGGATACAAGAGACCCAGTACTTC. This encodes CASSDYSGRIQETQYF.

The chain couples TRBV13 to TRBJ2-1; 8 bases match TRBD1. CDR3 length equals 16 residues. The V gene end was trimmed by 0 bases and the J gene end by 4 bases; junction bases not matched to a gene: 5. Germline CDR1 is PRHDT and CDR2 is FYEKMQ (reference sequence). The CDR3 here is CASSLGRRGQYNEQFF. Written as DNA, the CDR3 is TGTGCCAGCAGCTTAGGCCGCAGGGGGCAATACAATGAGCAGTTCTTC.

With respect to this clone: Relative to the germline gene, one junction end is altered; a read error may explain this. The chain is built from TRBV7-7 and TRBJ2-2; D is perhaps TRBD1 (5 bases). The CDR3 covers 15 residues. The germline CDR1 and CDR2 sequences are SSHAT and FNYEAQ (reference sequence). CDR3: CASSASQENTGELFF. The CDR3 region has the DNA TGTGCTAGCAGCGCCTCACAGGAGAACACCGGGGAGCTGTTTTTT.

In regard to this clone: At the DNA level, this CDR3 is encoded by other sequences in the same sample as well. The chain employs TRBV11-2 and TRBJ2-5; no firm D call. V dropped 2 bases and J dropped 0 bases, with 4 bases sitting between them. CDR1 and CDR2 from the germline V gene are SGHAT and FQNNGV. The CDR3 length is 13 residues. CDR3 nucleotides: TGTGCCAGCAGCTTAACCTACCAAGAGACCCAGTACTTC. This sequence encodes CASSLTYQETQYF.

The chain is built from TRBV5-1 and TRBJ2-1; 7 nucleotides align to TRBD1. CDR1 and CDR2 (germline): SGHRS, YFSETQ. There are 15 residues in the CDR3. The ends lost 3 bases at V and 3 bases at J; junction bases unmatched: 6. Here the CDR3 DNA reads TGCGCCAGCAGCTCGCCGACAGGGATCTACAATGAGCAGTTCTTC. Translated, it gives CASSSPTGIYNEQFF.

This chain links TRBV10-2 with TRBJ2-7, with unresolved D. Germline CDR1 and CDR2: WSHSY and SAAADI. The V and J ends lost 11 bases and 8 bases respectively, with 19 bases between them. CDR3 length equals 12 residues. For the CDR3, the DNA is TGCGCCGGCCGTTATTGGGTCCACAAGCAGTACTTC. Translated, it gives CAGRYWVHKQYF.

The chain has TRBV15 and TRBJ2-5; 8 bases align to TRBD1. With 0 bases clipped from V and 7 bases from J, the junction kept 7 bases outside the gene matches. This CDR3 region has 15 residues. Germline values: CDR1 LNHNV, CDR2 YYDKDF (reference sequence). CDR3 residues: CATSRDSGTGGTQYF. The DNA for the CDR3 is TGTGCCACCAGCAGAGATTCGGGGACAGGCGGGACCCAGTACTTC.

This CDR3 is CASNLETAHETQYF. The CDR3 DNA is TGTGCCAGCAACCTCGAGACAGCCCACGAGACCCAGTACTTC. The chain carries TRBV7-9 and TRBJ2-5, with TRBD1 as a possible D gene (5 bases). The CDR3 is 14 amino acids. The germline CDR1 and CDR2 sequences are SEHNR and FQNEAQ (reference sequence). Trimming stripped 7 bases from V and 5 bases from J, with 17 bases between.

The chain uses TRBV28 and TRBJ2-5, with D tentatively TRBD1 (5 bases). Germline loops: CDR1 MDHEN, CDR2 SYDVKM. With 7 bases removed from V and 1 base from J, the gap between germline ends came to 10 bases. This CDR3 has 13 residues. DNA of the CDR3: TGTGCCAGCACAGGGCCCGTCCAAGAGACCCAGTACTTC. Translation gives CASTGPVQETQYF.

V usage is TRBV10-2 and J usage is TRBJ1-6; D ambiguous. This CDR3 spans 14 amino acids. Trimming took 2 bases from V and 3 from J, leaving 5 bases between them. Germline loops: CDR1 WSHSY, CDR2 SAAADI. Here the CDR3 DNA reads TGCGCCAGCAGTGAGGAGGGCTATAATTCACCCCTCCACTTT. This gives the protein CASSEEGYNSPLHF.

There are a few counts of this clone. The chain employs TRBV7-8 and TRBJ2-5, with 8 nucleotides matching TRBD2. The CDR3 is 17 amino acids. Germline V gene lookup returns CDR1 SGHVS and CDR2 FQNEAQ. The trim removed 7 bases at V and 0 bases at J, leaving 13 bases unmatched. The CDR3 here is CASIPLAGTMYQETQYF. CDR3 nucleotide sequence: TGTGCCAGCATCCCGCTAGCGGGTACGATGTACCAAGAGACCCAGTACTTC.

This chain connects TRBV5-1 to TRBJ2-7, with 8 nucleotides matching TRBD2. This CDR3 is built from 17 residues. Germline CDR1 is SGHRS and CDR2 is YFSETQ. V dropped 5 bases and J dropped 4; count of bases not matched to a gene: 17. The CDR3 loop reads CASSSNPQTSANYEQYF. CDR3 sequence (DNA): TGCGCCAGCAGTTCGAACCCCCAGACTAGCGCTAATTACGAGCAGTACTTC.

This clone showed up many times. V and J are TRBV27 and TRBJ2-3, with 12 bases identical to TRBD2. The germline CDR1 and CDR2 sequences are MNHEY and SMNVEV (reference sequence). V was pared by 2 bases and J by 4 bases, with 1 base of the junction left unmatched. The CDR3 is made up of 15 amino acids. CDR3 in DNA: TGTGCCAGCAGTTTACTAGCGGGAGGGTCAGATACGCAGTATTTT. As protein: CASSLLAGGSDTQYF.

The chain joins TRBV30 to TRBJ2-1; D gene ambiguous. Germline V gives CDR1 GTSNPN, CDR2 SVGIG (reference sequence). Trimming removed 0 bases at V and 6 bases at J, with 6 bases between. CDR3 length: 12 amino acids. In DNA form, the CDR3 reads TGTGCCTGGAGTGTTCTTGCCAATGAGCAGTTCTTC. Protein sequence: CAWSVLANEQFF.

CDR3: CASSDGGGLAGELFF. The CDR3 DNA sequence: TGTGCCAGCAGTGATGGAGGGGGCTTGGCCGGGGAGCTGTTTTTT. This chain links TRBV28 with TRBJ2-2, with D possibly TRBD1 on 7 matching bases. The ends were cut back, 5 bases at V and 6 bases at J, with 16 bases in the middle. CDR1 and CDR2 (germline): MDHEN, SYDVKM. The CDR3 spans 15 residues.

The chain has TRBV6-5 and TRBJ1-1; D call uncertain. Trimming took off 10 bases at V and 3 bases at J, with 15 bases between the two ends. This CDR3 comprises 13 residues. The germline CDR1 and CDR2 sequences are MNHEY and SVGAGI. CDR3 protein: CATFPDGYTEAFF. CDR3 bases: TGTGCCACCTTTCCCGACGGATACACTGAAGCTTTCTTT.